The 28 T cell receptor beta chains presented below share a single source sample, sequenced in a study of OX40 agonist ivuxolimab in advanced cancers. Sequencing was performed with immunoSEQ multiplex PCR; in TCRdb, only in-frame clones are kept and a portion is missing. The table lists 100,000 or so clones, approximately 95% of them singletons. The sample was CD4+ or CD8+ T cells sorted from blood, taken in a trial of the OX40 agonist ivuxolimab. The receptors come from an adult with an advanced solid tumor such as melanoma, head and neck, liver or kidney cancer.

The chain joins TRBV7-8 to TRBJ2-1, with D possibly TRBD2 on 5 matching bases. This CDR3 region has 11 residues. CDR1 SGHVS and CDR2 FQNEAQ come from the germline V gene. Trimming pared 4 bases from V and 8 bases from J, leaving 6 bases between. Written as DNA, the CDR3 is TGTGCCAGCAGCTACGGGGATGAGCAGTTCTTC. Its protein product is CASSYGDEQFF. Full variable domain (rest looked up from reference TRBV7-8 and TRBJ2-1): GAGVSQSPRYKVAKRGQDVALRCDPISGHVSLFWYQQALGQGPEFLTYFQNEAQLDKSGLPSDRFFAERPEGSVSTLKIQRTQQEDSAVYLCASSYGDEQFFGPGTRLTVL.

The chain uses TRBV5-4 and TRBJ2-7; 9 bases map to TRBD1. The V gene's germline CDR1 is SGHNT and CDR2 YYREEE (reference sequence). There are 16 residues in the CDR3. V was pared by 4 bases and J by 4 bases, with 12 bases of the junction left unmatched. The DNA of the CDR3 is TGTGCCAGCAGCACGCAAGGGACAGGGTTCCCGTACGAGCAGTACTTC. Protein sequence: CASSTQGTGFPYEQYF.

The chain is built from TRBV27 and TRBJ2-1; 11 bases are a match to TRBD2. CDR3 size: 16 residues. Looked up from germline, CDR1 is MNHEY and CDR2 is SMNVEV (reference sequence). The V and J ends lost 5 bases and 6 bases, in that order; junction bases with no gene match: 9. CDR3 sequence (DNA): TGTGCCAGCAGTCCCCCCCTAGCGGGGGGTCCCAATGAGCAGTTCTTC. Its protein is CASSPPLAGGPNEQFF.

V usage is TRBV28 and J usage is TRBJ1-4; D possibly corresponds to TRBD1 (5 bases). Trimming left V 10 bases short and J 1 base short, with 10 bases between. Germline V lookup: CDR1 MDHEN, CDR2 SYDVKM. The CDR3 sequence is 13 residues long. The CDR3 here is CATWGGTNEKLFF. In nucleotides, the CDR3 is TGTGCCACTTGGGGGGGAACTAATGAAAAACTGTTTTTT.

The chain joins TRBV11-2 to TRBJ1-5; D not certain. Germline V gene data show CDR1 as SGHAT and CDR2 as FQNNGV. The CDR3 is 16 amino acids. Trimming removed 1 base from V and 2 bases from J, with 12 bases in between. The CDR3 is CASSLGGGIGNQPQHF. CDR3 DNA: TGTGCCAGCAGCTTAGGGGGAGGAATCGGCAATCAGCCCCAGCATTTT.

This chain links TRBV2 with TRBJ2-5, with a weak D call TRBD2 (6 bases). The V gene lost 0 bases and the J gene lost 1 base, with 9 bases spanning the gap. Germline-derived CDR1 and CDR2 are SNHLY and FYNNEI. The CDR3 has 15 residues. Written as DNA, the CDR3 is TGTGCCAGCAGTGAAGCGCTCGGGGGCCAAGAGACCCAGTACTTC. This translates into CASSEALGGQETQYF.

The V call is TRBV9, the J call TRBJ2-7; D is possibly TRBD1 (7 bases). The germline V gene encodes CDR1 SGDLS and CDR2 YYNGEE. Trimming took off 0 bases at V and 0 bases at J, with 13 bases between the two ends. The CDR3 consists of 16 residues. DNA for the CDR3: TGTGCCAGCAGCGTAGCGCGGGACAGCGACTCCTACGAGCAGTACTTC. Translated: CASSVARDSDSYEQYF.

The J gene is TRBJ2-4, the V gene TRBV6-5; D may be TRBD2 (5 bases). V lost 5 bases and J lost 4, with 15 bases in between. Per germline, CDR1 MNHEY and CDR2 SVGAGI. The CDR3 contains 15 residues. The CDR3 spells CASSPLGLDKNIQYF. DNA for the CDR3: TGTGCCAGCAGTCCCCTCGGACTGGATAAAAACATTCAGTACTTC.

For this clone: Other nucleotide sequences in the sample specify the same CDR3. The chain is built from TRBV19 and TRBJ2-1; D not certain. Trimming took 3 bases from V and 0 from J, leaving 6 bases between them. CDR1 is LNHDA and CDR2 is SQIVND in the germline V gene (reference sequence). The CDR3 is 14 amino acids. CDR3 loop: CASSMGSSYNEQFF. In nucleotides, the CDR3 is TGTGCCAGTAGTATGGGTAGCTCCTACAATGAGCAGTTCTTC.

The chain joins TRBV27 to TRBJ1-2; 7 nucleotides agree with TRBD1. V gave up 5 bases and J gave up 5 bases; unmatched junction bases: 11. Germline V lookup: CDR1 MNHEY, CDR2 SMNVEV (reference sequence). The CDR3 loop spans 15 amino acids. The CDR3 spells CASSTHLGQLYGYTF. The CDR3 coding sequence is TGTGCCAGCAGTACACATTTGGGACAGCTTTATGGCTACACCTTC.

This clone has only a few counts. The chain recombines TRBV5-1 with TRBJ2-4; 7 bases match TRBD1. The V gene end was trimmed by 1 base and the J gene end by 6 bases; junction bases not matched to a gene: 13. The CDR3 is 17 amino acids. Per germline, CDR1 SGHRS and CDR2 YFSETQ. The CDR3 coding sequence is TGCGCCAGCAGCTTGATGCGGCAGGGGGACCTCGGAAACATTCAGTACTTC. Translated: CASSLMRQGDLGNIQYF. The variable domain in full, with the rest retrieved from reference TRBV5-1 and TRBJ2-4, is KAGVTQTPRYLIKTRGQQVTLSCSPISGHRSVSWYQQTPGQGLQFLFEYFSETQRNKGNFPGRFSGRQFSNSRSEMNVSTLELGDSALYLCASSLMRQGDLGNIQYFGAGTRLSVL.

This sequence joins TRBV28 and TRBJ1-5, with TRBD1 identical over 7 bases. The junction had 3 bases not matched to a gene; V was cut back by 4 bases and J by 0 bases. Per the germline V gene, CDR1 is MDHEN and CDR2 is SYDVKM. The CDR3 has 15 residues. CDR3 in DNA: TGTGCCAGCAGTTGGGACAGAGATAGCAATCAGCCCCAGCATTTT. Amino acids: CASSWDRDSNQPQHF.

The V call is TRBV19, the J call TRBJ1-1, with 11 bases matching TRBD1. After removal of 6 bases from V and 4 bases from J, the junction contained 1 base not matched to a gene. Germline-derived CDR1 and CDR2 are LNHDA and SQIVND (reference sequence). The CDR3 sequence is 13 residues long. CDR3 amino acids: CASSGTGGTEAFF. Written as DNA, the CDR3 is TGTGCCAGTAGCGGGACAGGGGGCACTGAAGCTTTCTTT.

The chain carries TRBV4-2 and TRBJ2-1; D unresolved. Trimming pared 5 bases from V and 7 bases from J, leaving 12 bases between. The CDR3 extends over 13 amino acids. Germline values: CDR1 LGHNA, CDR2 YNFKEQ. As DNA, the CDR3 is TGTGCCAGCAGCTTTCTTAGTACGAATGAGCAGTTCTTC. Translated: CASSFLSTNEQFF.

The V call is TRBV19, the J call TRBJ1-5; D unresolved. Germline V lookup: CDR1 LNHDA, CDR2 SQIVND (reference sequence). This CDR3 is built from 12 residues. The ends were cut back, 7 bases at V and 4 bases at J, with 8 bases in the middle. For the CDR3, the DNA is TGTGCCAGTACCCAAGGGAATCAGCCCCAGCATTTT. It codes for CASTQGNQPQHF.

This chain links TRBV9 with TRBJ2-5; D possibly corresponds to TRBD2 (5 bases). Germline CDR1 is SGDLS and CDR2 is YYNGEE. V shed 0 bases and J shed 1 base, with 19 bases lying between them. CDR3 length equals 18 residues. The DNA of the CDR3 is TGTGCCAGCAGCGTAGACCGAGAGATGGTAGGACTCCAAGAGACCCAGTACTTC. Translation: CASSVDREMVGLQETQYF.

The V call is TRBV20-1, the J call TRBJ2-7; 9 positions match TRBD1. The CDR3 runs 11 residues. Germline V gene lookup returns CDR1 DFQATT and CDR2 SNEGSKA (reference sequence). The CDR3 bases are TGCGCGGGACAGGGAGTCTCCGAGCAGTACTTC. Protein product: CAGQGVSEQYF.

The chain's CDR3 is CASSLQRKSTDTQYF. As DNA, the CDR3 is TGTGCCAGCAGCTTACAGCGGAAAAGCACAGATACGCAGTATTTT. The rearrangement joins TRBV7-6 to TRBJ2-3; weak D call: TRBD2 (5 bases). V dropped 2 bases and J dropped 0 bases, with 9 bases sitting between them. The CDR3 consists of 15 residues. CDR1 and CDR2 from the germline V gene are SGHVS and FNYEAQ.

CDR3 region: CASSVVQANTEAFF. CDR3 in DNA: TGTGCCAGCAGCGTAGTGCAGGCCAACACTGAAGCTTTCTTT. The chain carries TRBV9 and TRBJ1-1; D is unresolved. Germline CDR1 is SGDLS and CDR2 is YYNGEE. The V gene lost 0 bases and the J gene lost 2 bases, with 8 bases spanning the gap. The CDR3 is made up of 14 amino acids. Filled out from reference TRBV9 and TRBJ1-1, the complete variable domain reads DSGVTQTPKHLITATGQRVTLRCSPRSGDLSVYWYQQSLDQGLQFLIQYYNGEERAKGNILERFSAQQFPDLHSELNLSSLELGDSALYFCASSVVQANTEAFFGQGTRLTVV.

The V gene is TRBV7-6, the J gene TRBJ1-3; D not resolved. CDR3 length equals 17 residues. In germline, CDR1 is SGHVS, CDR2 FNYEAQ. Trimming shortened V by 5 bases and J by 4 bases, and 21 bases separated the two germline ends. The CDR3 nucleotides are TGTGCCAGCAGCCCTCATCTCGCACAGAGCTCGGGAAACACCATATATTTT. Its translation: CASSPHLAQSSGNTIYF.

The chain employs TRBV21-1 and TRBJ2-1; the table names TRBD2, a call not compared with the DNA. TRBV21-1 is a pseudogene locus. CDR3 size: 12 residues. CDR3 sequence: CASSSEDNEQFF. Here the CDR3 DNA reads TGTGCCAGCAGCTCTGAGGACAATGAGCAGTTCTTC.

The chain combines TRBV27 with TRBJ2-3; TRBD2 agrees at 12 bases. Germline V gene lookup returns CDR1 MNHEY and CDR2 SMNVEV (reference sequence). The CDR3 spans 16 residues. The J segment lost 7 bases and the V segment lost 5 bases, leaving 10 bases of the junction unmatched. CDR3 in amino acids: CASSVLSSGRGNTQYF. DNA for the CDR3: TGTGCCAGCAGTGTCCTCTCTAGCGGGAGGGGGAATACGCAGTATTTT.

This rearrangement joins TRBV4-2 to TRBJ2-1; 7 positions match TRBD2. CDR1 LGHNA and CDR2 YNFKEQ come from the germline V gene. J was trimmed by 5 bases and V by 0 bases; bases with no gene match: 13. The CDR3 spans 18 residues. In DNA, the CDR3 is TGTGCCAGCAGCCAAGACATCTTACTAGCGCGGTTCGACAATGAGCAGTTCTTC. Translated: CASSQDILLARFDNEQFF.

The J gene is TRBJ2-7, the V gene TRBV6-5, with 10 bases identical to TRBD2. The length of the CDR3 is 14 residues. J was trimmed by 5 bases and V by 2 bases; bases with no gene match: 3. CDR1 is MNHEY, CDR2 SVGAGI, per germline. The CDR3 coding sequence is TGTGCCAGCAGTTACGGGCTAGCGGGAGACGAGCAGTACTTC. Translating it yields CASSYGLAGDEQYF.

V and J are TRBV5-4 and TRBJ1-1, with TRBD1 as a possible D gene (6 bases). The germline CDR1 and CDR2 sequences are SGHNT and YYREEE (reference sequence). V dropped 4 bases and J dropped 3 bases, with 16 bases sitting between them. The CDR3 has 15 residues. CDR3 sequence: CASSQVGGLDTEAFF. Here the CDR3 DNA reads TGTGCCAGCAGCCAAGTCGGGGGGCTTGACACTGAAGCTTTCTTT. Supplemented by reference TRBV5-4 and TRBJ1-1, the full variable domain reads ETGVTQSPTHLIKTRGQQVTLRCSSQSGHNTVSWYQQALGQGPQFIFQYYREEENGRGNFPPRFSGLQFPNYSSELNVNALELDDSALYLCASSQVGGLDTEAFFGQGTRLTVV.

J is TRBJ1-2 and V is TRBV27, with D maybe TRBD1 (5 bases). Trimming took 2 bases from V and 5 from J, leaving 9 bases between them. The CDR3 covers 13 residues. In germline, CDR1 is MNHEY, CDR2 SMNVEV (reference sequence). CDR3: CASSLVGGYGYTF. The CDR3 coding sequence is TGTGCCAGCAGTTTAGTTGGGGGGTATGGCTACACCTTC.

The CDR3 DNA follows: TGTGCCAGCAGAATAGGGACAGGGGGCGATCAGCCCCAGCATTTT. Amino acids: CASRIGTGGDQPQHF. The chain joins TRBV11-2 to TRBJ1-5; 12 bases align to TRBD1. This CDR3 contains 15 residues. V shed 6 bases and J 5 bases; nucleotides not matched to a gene: 5. The germline V gene has CDR1 SGHAT and CDR2 FQNNGV. The entire variable domain, with the rest obtained from reference TRBV11-2 and TRBJ1-5, is as follows: EAGVAQSPRYKIIEKRQSVAFWCNPISGHATLYWYQQILGQGPKLLIQFQNNGVVDDSQLPKDRFSAERLKGVDSTLKIQPAKLEDSAVYLCASRIGTGGDQPQHFGDGTRLSIL.

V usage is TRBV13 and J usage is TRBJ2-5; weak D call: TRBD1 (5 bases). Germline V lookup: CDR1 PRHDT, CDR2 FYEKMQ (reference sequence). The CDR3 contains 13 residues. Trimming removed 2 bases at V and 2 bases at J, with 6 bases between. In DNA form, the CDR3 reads TGTGCCAGCAGCTTAAGGGGACAAGAGACCCAGTACTTC. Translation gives CASSLRGQETQYF.